These 8 T cell receptor beta chains share one sample of origin, sequenced in a study of T cells in Graves' hyperthyroidism and ophthalmopathy. Amplification of TCR beta CDR3 regions was performed using RNA transcripts as template. TCR CDR3 regions were first amplified by RT-PCR with HTBI primers. TCRdb ran MiXCR on the multiplex PCR reads and lists one entry per CDR3 protein. This sample has almost 250,000 distinct CDR3 sequences, with approximately 25% found just once. The source material was blood. The receptors shown here come from a woman between 40 and 55 years old with Graves' ophthalmopathy.

This clonotype was found a few times. The chain employs TRBV6-1 and TRBJ2-7, with a weak D call TRBD1 (5 bases). Trimming stripped 5 bases from V and 2 bases from J, with 19 bases between. CDR3 length equals 16 residues. The germline gives CDR1 MNHNS, CDR2 SASEGT. The DNA for the CDR3 is TGTGCCAGCAGTCCCAGCTCTGGCAGGGTAGCCTACGAGCAGTACTTC. Amino acid sequence: CASSPSSGRVAYEQYF.

This clonotype was seen at least ten times. V gene TRBV9 combines with J gene TRBJ1-2, with D maybe TRBD1 (5 bases). Germline CDR1 and CDR2: SGDLS and YYNGEE. The CDR3 covers 14 residues. Between the trimmed V and J ends, which lost 1 base and 4 bases, there was a span of 11 bases. In DNA, the CDR3 is TGTGCCAGCAGCGTACAAGGGACGAGCTATGGCTACACCTTC. This translates into CASSVQGTSYGYTF.

This chain links TRBV27 with TRBJ1-1; D unresolved. From germline, CDR1 is MNHEY and CDR2 SMNVEV (reference sequence). Trimming pared 3 bases from V and 8 bases from J, leaving 13 bases between. This CDR3 has 13 residues. The CDR3 DNA follows: TGTGCCAGCAGTTTTCTGGGCCAAGAAGAAGCTTTCTTT. It is translated as CASSFLGQEEAFF.

This clonotype was detected ten times or more. This chain links TRBV6-2 or TRBV6-3 with TRBJ2-2; D gene unclear. V was trimmed by 5 bases and J by 7 bases, leaving 14 bases between them. Germline values: CDR1 MNHEY, CDR2 SVGEGT. The CDR3 spans 14 residues. The CDR3 region is CASSQLQDVGELFF. The CDR3 coding sequence is TGTGCCAGCAGTCAGCTCCAGGATGTCGGGGAGCTGTTTTTT.

The chain is built from TRBV20-1 and TRBJ1-3; tentatively, D is TRBD1 (6 bases). CDR1 and CDR2 from the germline V gene are DFQATT and SNEGSKA (reference sequence). CDR3 length equals 16 residues. Deletions cut 6 bases from V and 0 bases from J, with 18 bases between. CDR3 protein: CSAKDPQGLSGNTIYF. The CDR3 nucleotides are TGCAGTGCCAAGGACCCACAGGGCCTCTCTGGAAACACCATATATTTT.

The sample holds many counts of this clonotype. The chain employs TRBV7-2 and TRBJ2-7; TRBD1 might be the D (6 bases). Germline V lookup: CDR1 SGHTA, CDR2 FQGNSA. The germline V and J ends were trimmed by 0 bases and 3 bases, with 12 bases remaining between them. The CDR3 length is 15 residues. Here the CDR3 reads CASSLAPQGRYEQYF. CDR3 nucleotides: TGTGCCAGCAGCTTAGCCCCACAGGGCCGCTACGAGCAGTACTTC. The whole variable domain, filled in from reference TRBV7-2 and TRBJ2-7, reads GAGVSQSPSNKVTEKGKDVELRCDPISGHTALYWYRQSLGQGLEFLIYFQGNSAPDKSGLPSDRFSAERTGGSVSTLTIQRTQQEDSAVYLCASSLAPQGRYEQYFGPGTRLTVT.

This sequence joins TRBV12-3 or TRBV12-4 and TRBJ2-5; 9 bases map to TRBD1. Unmatched junction bases numbered 13, after V lost 7 bases and J lost 4 bases. The CDR3 sequence is 16 residues long. The CDR3 region is CASTPGQGSAAETQYF. CDR3 coding DNA: TGTGCCAGCACCCCGGGACAGGGTAGCGCTGCAGAGACCCAGTACTTC.

Many counts were recorded for this clonotype. This chain links TRBV12-3 or TRBV12-4 with TRBJ1-2, with no clear D. The CDR3 sequence is 13 residues long. Trimming left V 0 bases short and J 7 bases short, with 9 bases between. CDR3 protein: CASSLAQRFGYTF. The CDR3 region has the DNA TGTGCCAGCAGTTTAGCGCAACGGTTTGGCTACACCTTC.